This is a list of T cell receptor beta chains from one sample in a study of blood T cell repertoires in COVID-19. TCRdb's copy holds only in-frame clones and misses some; the assay was immunoSEQ multiplex PCR. The top ten clones hold around 5.4% of a sample with over 200,000 clones, approximately 79% of them seen once. The sequencing sample was made of peripheral blood. The receptors shown here come from a human donor in a cohort sampled during active COVID-19. CDR3s include the opening cysteine and the closing phenylalanine or tryptophan. A D gene is named only where the DNA matches it firmly. Only part of the rows carry a size: once, few, many, or a class if the clone is expanded.

clone_size j_call v_call d_call cdr3_nt cdr3_aa
. TRBJ2-7 TRBV12-1 . TGTGCCAGCAGCTTCAAGCGAGAACACTACGAGCAGTACTTC CASSFKREHYEQYF
. TRBJ2-1 TRBV5-5 TRBD2 TGTGCCAGCAGCCCGAAACAGCGGGAGTACAATGAGCAGTTCTTC CASSPKQREYNEQFF
. TRBJ1-6 TRBV27 TRBD1 TGTGCCAGCAGGACAGGGAGCTCCTATAATTCACCCCTCCACTTT CASRTGSSYNSPLHF
once TRBJ1-1 TRBV18 TRBD1 TGTGCCAGCTCACCACAACAGGGGGACACTGAAGCTTTCTTT CASSPQQGDTEAFF
. TRBJ1-6 TRBV7-2 TRBD1 TGTGCCAGCAGGCCCGGGACAGGGCATTCACCCCTCCACTTT CASRPGTGHSPLHF
. TRBJ1-1 TRBV27 TRBD1 TGTGCCAGCACTCCGACAGGGGGGGTGACTGAAGCTTTCTTT CASTPTGGVTEAFF
. TRBJ2-7 TRBV20-1 . TGCAGTGCTAGTCGTGCGGGGAGCTCCTACGAGCAGTACTTC CSASRAGSSYEQYF
. TRBJ2-4 TRBV6-4 . TGTGCCAGCAGTGTCACAGGTTTGCTAGCCAAAAACATTCAGTACTTC CASSVTGLLAKNIQYF
. TRBJ2-7 TRBV28 TRBD1 TGTGCCAGCAGCGCCCGGGACAGGGGCGGGGAGCAGTACTTC CASSARDRGGEQYF
. TRBJ2-7 TRBV7-2 TRBD2 TGTGCCAGCAGTTTATACCCCGGGACTAGCGGGAGAGCCACCGAGCAGTACTTC CASSLYPGTSGRATEQYF
few TRBJ2-7 TRBV7-9 . TGTGCCAGCAGCTCACTAAAGCTCTACGAGCAGTACTTC CASSSLKLYEQYF
. TRBJ1-1 TRBV28 TRBD1 TGTGCCAGCAGCCTCGGACAGGGCGGGGGTAACACTGAAGCTTTCTTT CASSLGQGGGNTEAFF
. TRBJ2-1 TRBV28 TRBD2 TGTGCCAGCAGTTCCCGACTAGCGGGAGGGCGGTACAATGAGCAGTTCTTC CASSSRLAGGRYNEQFF
. TRBJ2-7 TRBV21-1 . TGTGCCACCCCAGGTCATTGGGAGGGCTACGAGCAGTACTTC CATPGHWEGYEQYF
. TRBJ1-1 TRBV5-6 . TGTGCCAGCAGCTTACCCGGGAGGGGAGCTTTCTTT CASSLPGRGAFF
once TRBJ2-5 TRBV5-1 . TGCGCCAGCAGCTTGGAGGGGTCAGAGACCCAGTACTTC CASSLEGSETQYF
few TRBJ2-7 TRBV18 TRBD1 TGTGCCAGCTCACCTGGACAGGGGGCTTTTGAGCAGTACTTC CASSPGQGAFEQYF
. TRBJ2-7 TRBV28 . TGTGCCTCAGCGGGCGGTTTTGAGCAGTACTTC CASAGGFEQYF
. TRBJ1-6 TRBV4-2 TRBD1 TGTGCCAGCAGCCAAGATTGGAGACAGGGGGATAATTCACCCCTCCACTTT CASSQDWRQGDNSPLHF
. TRBJ1-2 TRBV6-5 TRBD1 TGTGCCAGCAGTAAAACAGGGGCGGGTGGCTACACCTTC CASSKTGAGGYTF
. TRBJ2-2 TRBV4-3 . TGCGCCAGCAGCTCCGTGGTGGGCTACGACACCGGGGAGCTGTTTTTT CASSSVVGYDTGELFF
. TRBJ2-7 TRBV6-2/TRBV6-3 TRBD1 TGTGCCAGCAGTGCCGACAGGGGGTTGGGGGAGCAGTACTTC CASSADRGLGEQYF
. TRBJ1-1 TRBV5-6 . TGTGCCAGCAGCTTCGGGGGGCCTGAAGCTTTCTTT CASSFGGPEAFF
. TRBJ2-7 TRBV27 TRBD1 TGTGCCAGCAGTTTAGGGGGGACAGGGCCTCCCTACGAGCAGTACTTC CASSLGGTGPPYEQYF
once TRBJ1-1 TRBV6-6 . TGTGCCAGCAGTGGGACACGGTCAAACACTGAAGCTTTCTTT CASSGTRSNTEAFF
. TRBJ1-4 TRBV28 . TGTGCCAGCAGTCGGAGGGATCGGCAAAAACTGTTTTTT CASSRRDRQKLFF
. TRBJ2-7 TRBV5-6 TRBD2 TGTGCCAGCAGCTTTTGGGGGAGGGGATGGGAGCAGTACTTC CASSFWGRGWEQYF
. TRBJ2-7 TRBV18 . TGTGCCAGCTCACCAATCGTCGGGTCTGGAGAGCAGTACTTC CASSPIVGSGEQYF
. TRBJ1-1 TRBV6-5 TRBD1 TGTGCCAGCAGACAGGGGCCTGAAGCTTTCTTT CASRQGPEAFF
. TRBJ1-2 TRBV25-1 . TGTGCCAGCGGACAGTGCGTAGAAAATTGCTATGGCTACACCTTC CASGQCVENCYGYTF
. TRBJ1-4 TRBV4-2 TRBD1 TGTGCCAGCAGCCACCAACAGGGGGCTCTCGAAAAACTGTTTTTT CASSHQQGALEKLFF
. TRBJ1-6 TRBV5-1 TRBD1 TGCGCCAGCAGCATCGGGACAGGGTACTCACCCCTCCACTTT CASSIGTGYSPLHF
. TRBJ1-6 TRBV15 . TGTGCCACCAGCAGAGTTACCTCGCGGAATTCGCCCCTCCACTTT CATSRVTSRNSPLHF
. TRBJ2-2 TRBV14 TRBD2 TGTGCCAGCAGCCAAGAATTCTGGCGGGGGGAGACCGGGGAGCTGTTTTTT CASSQEFWRGETGELFF
. TRBJ2-5 TRBV11-2 . TGTGCCAGCAGCCCTTTCCGGGGGCAAGAGACCCAGTACTTC CASSPFRGQETQYF
few TRBJ1-1 TRBV5-6 . TGTGCCAGCAGCTGGGAATGGGGAGGAGCTTTCTTT CASSWEWGGAFF
. TRBJ1-2 TRBV28 . TGTGCCAGCTACTTGGGGCGCGAAAACTATGGCTACACCTTC CASYLGRENYGYTF
. TRBJ1-5 TRBV4-2 TRBD1 TGTGCCAGCAGCCCTGACAGGGGGCCTGGTCAGCCCCAGCATTTT CASSPDRGPGQPQHF
. TRBJ1-4 TRBV7-6 . TGTGCCAGCAGCTTGGAGGTTTACACTAATGAAAAACTGTTTTTT CASSLEVYTNEKLFF
. TRBJ1-1 TRBV5-4 TRBD1 TGTGCCAGCAGCTTCGGGACAGTGAGGACTGAAGCTTTCTTT CASSFGTVRTEAFF
. TRBJ2-1 TRBV5-1 TRBD1 TGCGCCAGCACGGGACAGGGATGGAATGAGCAGTTCTTC CASTGQGWNEQFF
. TRBJ2-1 TRBV7-6 TRBD2 TGTGCCAGCAGCTCCACCGGGGGGGAAGGAGATGAGCAGTTCTTC CASSSTGGEGDEQFF
. TRBJ2-5 TRBV9 TRBD2 TGTGCCAGCAGCCCCGGGGGGGAAGAGACCCAGTACTTC CASSPGGEETQYF